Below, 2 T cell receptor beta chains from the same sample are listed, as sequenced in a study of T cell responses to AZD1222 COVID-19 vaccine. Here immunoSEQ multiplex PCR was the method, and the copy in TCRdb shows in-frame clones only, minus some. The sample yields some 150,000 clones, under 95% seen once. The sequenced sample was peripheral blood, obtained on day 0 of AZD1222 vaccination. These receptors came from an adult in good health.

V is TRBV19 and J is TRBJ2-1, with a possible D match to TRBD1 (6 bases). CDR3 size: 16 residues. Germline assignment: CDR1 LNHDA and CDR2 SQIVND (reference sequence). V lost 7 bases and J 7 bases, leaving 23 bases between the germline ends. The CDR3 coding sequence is TGTGCCAGTAAAACAAACAGGGTAAGGCAGGGGAATGAGCAGTTCTTC. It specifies CASKTNRVRQGNEQFF.

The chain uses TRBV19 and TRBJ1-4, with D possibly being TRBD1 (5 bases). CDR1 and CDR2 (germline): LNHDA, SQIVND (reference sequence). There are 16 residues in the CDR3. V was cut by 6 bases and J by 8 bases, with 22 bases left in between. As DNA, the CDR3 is TGTGCCAGTAGACCTAGGGGCGGAGACAGATCGGAAAAACTGTTTTTT. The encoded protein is CASRPRGGDRSEKLFF.